This T cell receptor beta chain was sequenced during a study of cytomegalovirus exposure and HLA in healthy donors. Vbeta (60) and Jbeta (13) primers were used in the PCR. Here immunoSEQ multiplex PCR was the method, and the copy in TCRdb shows in-frame clones only, minus some. The repertoire holds 170,000 or so clones, with 80% as singletons. This clone was seen a handful of times. The source is a male donor in good health and CMV-seropositive. Sequenced sample: PBMCs.

The CDR3 is CAWSGGSSYEQYF. The CDR3 DNA follows: TGTGCCTGGAGTGGCGGGAGCTCCTACGAGCAGTACTTC. This chain connects TRBV30 to TRBJ2-7; TRBD2 matches 7 bases. There are 13 residues in the CDR3. V trimming: 1 base; J trimming: 0 bases; junction bases outside the gene matches: 0. From germline, CDR1 is GTSNPN and CDR2 SVGIG (reference sequence).